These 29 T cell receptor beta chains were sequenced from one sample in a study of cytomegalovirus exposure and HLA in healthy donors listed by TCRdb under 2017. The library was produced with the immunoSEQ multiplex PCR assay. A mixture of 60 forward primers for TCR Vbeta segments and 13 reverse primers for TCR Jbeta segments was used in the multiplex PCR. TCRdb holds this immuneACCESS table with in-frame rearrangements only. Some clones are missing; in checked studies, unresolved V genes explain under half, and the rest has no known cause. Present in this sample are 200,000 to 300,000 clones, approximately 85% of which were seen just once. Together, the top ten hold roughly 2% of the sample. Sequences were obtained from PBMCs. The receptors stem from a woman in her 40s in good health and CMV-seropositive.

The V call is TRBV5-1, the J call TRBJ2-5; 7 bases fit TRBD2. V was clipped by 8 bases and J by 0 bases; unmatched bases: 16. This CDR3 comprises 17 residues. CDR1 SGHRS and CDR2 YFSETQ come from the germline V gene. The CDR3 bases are TGCGCCAGACCCCAGGTTCTAGCGGCTTGGTACCAAGAGACCCAGTACTTC. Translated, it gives CARPQVLAAWYQETQYF.

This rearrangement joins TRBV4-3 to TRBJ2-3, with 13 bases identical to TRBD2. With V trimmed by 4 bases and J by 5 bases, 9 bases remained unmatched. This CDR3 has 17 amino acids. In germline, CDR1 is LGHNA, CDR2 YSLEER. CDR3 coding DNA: TGCGCCAGCAGCCGAGGACTAGCGGGAGTTAATGGAGATACGCAGTATTTT. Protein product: CASSRGLAGVNGDTQYF.

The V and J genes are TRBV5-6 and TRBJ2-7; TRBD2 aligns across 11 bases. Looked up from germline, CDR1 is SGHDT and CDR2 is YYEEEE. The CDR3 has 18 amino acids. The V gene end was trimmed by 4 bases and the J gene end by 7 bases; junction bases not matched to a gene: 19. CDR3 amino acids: CASSHRFNLAGGPGEQYF. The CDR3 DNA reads TGTGCCAGCAGCCATCGATTCAATTTAGCGGGAGGGCCAGGGGAGCAGTACTTC.

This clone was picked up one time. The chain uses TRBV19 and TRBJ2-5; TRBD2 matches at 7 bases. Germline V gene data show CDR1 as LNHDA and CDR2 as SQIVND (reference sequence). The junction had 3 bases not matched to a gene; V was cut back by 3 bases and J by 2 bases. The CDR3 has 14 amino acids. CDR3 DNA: TGTGCCAGTAGTATGGGGGGGAAACAAGAGACCCAGTACTTC. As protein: CASSMGGKQETQYF.

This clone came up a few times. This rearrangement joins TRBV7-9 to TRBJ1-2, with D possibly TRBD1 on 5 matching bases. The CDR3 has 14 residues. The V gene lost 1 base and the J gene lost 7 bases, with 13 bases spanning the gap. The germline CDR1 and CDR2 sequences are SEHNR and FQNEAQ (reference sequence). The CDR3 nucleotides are TGTGCCAGCAGCTTAGTTCAGGGATCGCTTGGCTACACCTTC. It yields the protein CASSLVQGSLGYTF.

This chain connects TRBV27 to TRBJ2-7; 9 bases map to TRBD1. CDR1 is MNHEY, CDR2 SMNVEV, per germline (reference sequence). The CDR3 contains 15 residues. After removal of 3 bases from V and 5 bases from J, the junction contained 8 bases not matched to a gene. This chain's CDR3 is CASSFRDRVNHEQYF. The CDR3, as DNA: TGTGCCAGCAGTTTCCGGGACAGGGTTAATCACGAGCAGTACTTC.

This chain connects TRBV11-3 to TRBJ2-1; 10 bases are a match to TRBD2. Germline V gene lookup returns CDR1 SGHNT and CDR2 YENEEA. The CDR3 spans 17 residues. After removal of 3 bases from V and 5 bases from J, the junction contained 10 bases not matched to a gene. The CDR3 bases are TGTGCCAGCAGCTTCCTACTAGCGGGGAATACAGACAATGAGCAGTTCTTC. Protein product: CASSFLLAGNTDNEQFF.

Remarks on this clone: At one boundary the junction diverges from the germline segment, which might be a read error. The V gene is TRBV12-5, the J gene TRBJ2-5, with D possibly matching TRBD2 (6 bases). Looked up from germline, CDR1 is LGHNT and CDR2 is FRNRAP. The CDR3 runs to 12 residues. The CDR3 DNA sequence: TGTGCTAGTGGTCCCACGGGAGAGGCCCAGTACTTC. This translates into CASGPTGEAQYF. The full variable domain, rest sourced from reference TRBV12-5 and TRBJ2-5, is DARVTQTPRHKVTEMGQEVTMRCQPILGHNTVFWYRQTMMQGLELLAYFRNRAPLDDSGMPKDRFSAEMPDATLATLKIQPSEPRDSAVYFCASGPTGEAQYFGPGTRLLVL.

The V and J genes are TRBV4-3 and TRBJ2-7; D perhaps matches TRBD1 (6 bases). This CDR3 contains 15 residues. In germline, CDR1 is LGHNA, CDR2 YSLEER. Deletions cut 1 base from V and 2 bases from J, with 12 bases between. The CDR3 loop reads CASSQGRDMAYEQYF. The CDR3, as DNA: TGCGCCAGCAGCCAAGGACGGGACATGGCCTACGAGCAGTACTTC.

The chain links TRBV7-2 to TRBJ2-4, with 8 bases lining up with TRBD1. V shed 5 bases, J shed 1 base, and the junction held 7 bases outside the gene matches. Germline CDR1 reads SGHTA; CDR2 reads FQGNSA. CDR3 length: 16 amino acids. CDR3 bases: TGTGCCAGCAGCGTCCAGGGGGCGCGGGCCAAAAACATTCAGTACTTC. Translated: CASSVQGARAKNIQYF.

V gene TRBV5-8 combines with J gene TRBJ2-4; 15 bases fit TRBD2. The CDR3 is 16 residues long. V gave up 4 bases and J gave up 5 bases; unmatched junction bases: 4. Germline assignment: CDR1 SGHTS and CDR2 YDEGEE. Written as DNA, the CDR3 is TGTGCCAGCAGCCCAGGACTAGCGGGAGGGGAAAACATTCAGTACTTC. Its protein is CASSPGLAGGENIQYF. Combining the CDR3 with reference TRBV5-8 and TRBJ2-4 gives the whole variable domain EAGVTQSPTHLIKTRGQQATLRCSPISGHTSVYWYQQALGLGLQFLLWYDEGEERNRGNFPPRFSGRQFPNYSSELNVNALELEDSALYLCASSPGLAGGENIQYFGAGTRLSVL.

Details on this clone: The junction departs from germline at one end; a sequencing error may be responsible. CDR3 protein: CASSIAASGANGLTF. The CDR3 nucleotides are TGTGCCAGCAGTATAGCGGCCTCTGGGGCCAACGGCCTGACTTTC. The V call is TRBV28, the J call TRBJ2-6; D perhaps matches TRBD2 (6 bases). The CDR3 has 15 residues. Germline assignment: CDR1 MDHEN and CDR2 SYDVKM.

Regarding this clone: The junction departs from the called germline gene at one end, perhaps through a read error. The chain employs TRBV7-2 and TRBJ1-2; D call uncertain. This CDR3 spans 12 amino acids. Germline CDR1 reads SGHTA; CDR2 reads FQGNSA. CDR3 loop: CASSFPDIGLAF. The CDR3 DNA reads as TGTGCCAGCAGTTTTCCAGACATCGGCTTGGCCTTC.

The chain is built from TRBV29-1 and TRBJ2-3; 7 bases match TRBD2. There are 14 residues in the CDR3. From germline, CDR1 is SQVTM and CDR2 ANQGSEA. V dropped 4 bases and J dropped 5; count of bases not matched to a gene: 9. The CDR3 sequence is CSVGVRAGEDTQYF. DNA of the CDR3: TGCAGCGTTGGAGTGCGGGCGGGAGAAGATACGCAGTATTTT.

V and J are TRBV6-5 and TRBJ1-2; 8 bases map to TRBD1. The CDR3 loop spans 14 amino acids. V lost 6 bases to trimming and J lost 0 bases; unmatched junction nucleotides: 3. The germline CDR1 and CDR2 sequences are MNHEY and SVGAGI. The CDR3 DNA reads TGTGCCAGCAGGCAACAGGGGGCTAACTATGGCTACACCTTC. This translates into CASRQQGANYGYTF.

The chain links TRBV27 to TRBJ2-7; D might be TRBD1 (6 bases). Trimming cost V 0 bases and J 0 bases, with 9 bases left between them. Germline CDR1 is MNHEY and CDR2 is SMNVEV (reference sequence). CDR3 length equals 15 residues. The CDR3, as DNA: TGTGCCAGCAGTTTATCCACACAGGGCTCCTACGAGCAGTACTTC. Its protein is CASSLSTQGSYEQYF.

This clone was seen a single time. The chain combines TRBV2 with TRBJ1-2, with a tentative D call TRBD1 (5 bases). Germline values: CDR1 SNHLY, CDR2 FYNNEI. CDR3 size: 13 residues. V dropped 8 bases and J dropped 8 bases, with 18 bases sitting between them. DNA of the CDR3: TGTGCCAGCGGGGGGAAAAGGAGGGCGGGCTACACCTTC. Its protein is CASGGKRRAGYTF.

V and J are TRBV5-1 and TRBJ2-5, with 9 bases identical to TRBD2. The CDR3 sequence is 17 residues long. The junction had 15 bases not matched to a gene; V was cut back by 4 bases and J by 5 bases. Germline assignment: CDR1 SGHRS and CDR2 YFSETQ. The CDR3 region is CASSPFGAGGPFETQYF. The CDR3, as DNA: TGCGCCAGCAGCCCCTTTGGTGCGGGAGGGCCGTTTGAGACCCAGTACTTC.

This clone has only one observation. The CDR3 is CAYGRNEQFF. The CDR3 nucleotides read TGTGCCTATGGGAGGAATGAGCAGTTCTTC. The J gene is TRBJ2-1, the V gene TRBV28, with D maybe TRBD2 (6 bases). CDR3 length: 10 amino acids. Germline lookup yields CDR1 MDHEN and CDR2 SYDVKM. Trimming shortened V by 11 bases and J by 7 bases, and 9 bases separated the two germline ends.

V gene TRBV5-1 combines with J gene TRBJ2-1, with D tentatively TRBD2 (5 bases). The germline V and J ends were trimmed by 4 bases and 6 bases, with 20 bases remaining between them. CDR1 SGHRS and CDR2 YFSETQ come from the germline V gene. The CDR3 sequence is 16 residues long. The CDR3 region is CASSPNLRGRGNEQFF. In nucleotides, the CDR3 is TGCGCCAGCAGCCCCAACCTACGCGGACGGGGCAATGAGCAGTTCTTC.

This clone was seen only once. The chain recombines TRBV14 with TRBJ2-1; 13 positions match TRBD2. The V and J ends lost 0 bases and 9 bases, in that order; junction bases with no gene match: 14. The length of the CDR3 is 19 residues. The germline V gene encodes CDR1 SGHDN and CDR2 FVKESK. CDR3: CASSQDRPAGLAGVVEQFF. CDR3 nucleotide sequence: TGTGCCAGCAGCCAAGATCGACCCGCCGGACTAGCGGGAGTCGTTGAGCAGTTCTTC. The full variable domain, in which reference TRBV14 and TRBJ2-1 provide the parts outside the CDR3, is EAGVTQFPSHSVIEKGQTVTLRCDPISGHDNLYWYRRVMGKEIKFLLHFVKESKQDESGMPNNRFLAERTGGTYSTLKVQPAELEDSGVYFCASSQDRPAGLAGVVEQFFGPGTRLTVL.

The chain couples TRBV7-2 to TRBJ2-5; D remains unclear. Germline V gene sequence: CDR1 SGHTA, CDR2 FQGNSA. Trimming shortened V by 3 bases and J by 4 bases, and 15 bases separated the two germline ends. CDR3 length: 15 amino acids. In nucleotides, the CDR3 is TGTGCCAGCAGCTTCACTCCAACTCCCCTAGAGACCCAGTACTTC. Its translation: CASSFTPTPLETQYF.

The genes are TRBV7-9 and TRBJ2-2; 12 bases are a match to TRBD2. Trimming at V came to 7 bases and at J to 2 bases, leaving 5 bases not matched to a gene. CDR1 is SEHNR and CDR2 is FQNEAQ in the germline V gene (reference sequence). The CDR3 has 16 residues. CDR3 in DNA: TGTGCCAGCAAAGAGACTAGCGGGGGAAACACCGGGGAGCTGTTTTTT. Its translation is CASKETSGGNTGELFF.

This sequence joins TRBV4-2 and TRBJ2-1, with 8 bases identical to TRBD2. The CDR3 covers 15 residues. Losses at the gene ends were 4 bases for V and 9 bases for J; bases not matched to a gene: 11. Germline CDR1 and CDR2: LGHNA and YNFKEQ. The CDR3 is CASSPKQAGDGEQFF. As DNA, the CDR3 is TGTGCCAGCAGCCCCAAGCAAGCGGGAGATGGTGAGCAGTTCTTC.

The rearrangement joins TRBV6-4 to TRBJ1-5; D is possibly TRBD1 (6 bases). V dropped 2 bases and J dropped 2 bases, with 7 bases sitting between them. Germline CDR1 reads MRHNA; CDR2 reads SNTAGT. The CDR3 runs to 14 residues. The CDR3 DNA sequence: TGTGCCAGCAGTGACGAGGGGGGCAATCAGCCCCAGCATTTT. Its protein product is CASSDEGGNQPQHF.

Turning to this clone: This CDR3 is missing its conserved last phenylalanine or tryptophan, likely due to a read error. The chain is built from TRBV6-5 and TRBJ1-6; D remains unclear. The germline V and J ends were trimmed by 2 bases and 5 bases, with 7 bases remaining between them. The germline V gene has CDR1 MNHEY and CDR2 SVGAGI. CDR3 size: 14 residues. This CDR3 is CASSYRGNNSPLHL. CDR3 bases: TGTGCCAGCAGTTACCGGGGTAATAATTCACCCCTCCACCTT.

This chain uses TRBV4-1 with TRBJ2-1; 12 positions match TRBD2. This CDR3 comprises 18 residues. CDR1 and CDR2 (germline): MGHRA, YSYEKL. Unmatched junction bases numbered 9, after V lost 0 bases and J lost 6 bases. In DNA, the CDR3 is TGCGCCAGCAGCCAAGAGCCCACGACTAGCGGGAGAATCAATGAGCAGTTCTTC. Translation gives CASSQEPTTSGRINEQFF.

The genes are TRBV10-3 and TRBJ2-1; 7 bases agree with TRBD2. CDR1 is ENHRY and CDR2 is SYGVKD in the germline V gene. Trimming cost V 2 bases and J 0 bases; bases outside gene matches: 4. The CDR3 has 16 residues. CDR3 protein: CAISETSGASYNEQFF. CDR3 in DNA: TGTGCCATCAGTGAGACGAGCGGGGCCTCCTACAATGAGCAGTTCTTC.

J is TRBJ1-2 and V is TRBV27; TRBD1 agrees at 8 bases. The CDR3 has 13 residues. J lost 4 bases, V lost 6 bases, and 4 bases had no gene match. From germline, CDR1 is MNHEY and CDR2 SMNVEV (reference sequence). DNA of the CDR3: TGTGCCAGCAGACCGACAGGGGTCTATGGCTACACCTTC. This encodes CASRPTGVYGYTF.